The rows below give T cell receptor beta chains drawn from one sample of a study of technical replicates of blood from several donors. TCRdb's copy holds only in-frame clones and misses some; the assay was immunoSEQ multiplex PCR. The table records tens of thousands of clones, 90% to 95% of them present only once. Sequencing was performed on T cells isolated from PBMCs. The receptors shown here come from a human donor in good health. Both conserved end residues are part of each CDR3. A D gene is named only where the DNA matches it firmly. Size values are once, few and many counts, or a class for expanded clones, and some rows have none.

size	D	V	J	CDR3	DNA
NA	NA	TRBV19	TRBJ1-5	CASSAMWDISSTVSNQPQHF	TGTGCCAGTAGTGCCATGTGGGACATCAGTTCTACAGTTAGCAATCAGCCCCAGCATTTT
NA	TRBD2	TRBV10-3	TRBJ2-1	CANPGLAGVNEQFF	TGTGCCAACCCGGGACTAGCGGGAGTCAATGAGCAGTTCTTC
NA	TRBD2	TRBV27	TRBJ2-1	CASSPGGGYNEQFF	TGTGCCAGCAGCCCGGGGGGGGGATACAATGAGCAGTTCTTC
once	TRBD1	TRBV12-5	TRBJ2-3	CASGLGDRVSDTQYF	TGTGCTAGTGGTTTGGGGGACAGGGTTTCAGATACGCAGTATTTT
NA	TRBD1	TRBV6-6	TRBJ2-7	CASSATGREQYF	TGTGCCAGCAGTGCGACAGGGAGAGAGCAGTACTTC
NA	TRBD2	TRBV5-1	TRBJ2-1	CASSLVGLAGLGFYNEQFF	TGCGCCAGCAGCTTGGTAGGCCTAGCGGGGCTCGGCTTCTACAATGAGCAGTTCTTC
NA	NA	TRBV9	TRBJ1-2	CASSVEEHNYGYTF	TGTGCCAGCAGCGTAGAGGAGCATAACTATGGCTACACCTTC
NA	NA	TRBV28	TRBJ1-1	CASSPAGRMNTEAFF	TGTGCCAGCAGTCCAGCGGGACGGATGAACACTGAAGCTTTCTTT
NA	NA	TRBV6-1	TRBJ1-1	CASSLTGITEAFF	TGTGCCAGCAGCCTTACAGGGATTACTGAAGCTTTCTTT
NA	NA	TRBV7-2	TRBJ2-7	CASSLALRDPSYEQYF	TGTGCCAGCAGCTTAGCGCTGCGGGACCCCTCCTACGAGCAGTACTTC
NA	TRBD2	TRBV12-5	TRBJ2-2	CASGLVRYASGGMSAGELFF	TGTGCTAGTGGTTTGGTACGATACGCTAGCGGGGGGATGTCGGCCGGGGAGCTGTTTTTT
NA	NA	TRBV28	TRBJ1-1	CASSFWQMNTEAFF	TGTGCCAGCAGTTTTTGGCAGATGAACACTGAAGCTTTCTTT
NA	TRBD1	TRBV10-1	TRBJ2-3	CASSERGRGVLLNTQYF	TGCGCCAGCAGTGAGAGGGGGCGCGGCGTTCTTTTGAATACGCAGTATTTT
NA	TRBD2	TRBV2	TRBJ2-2	CASSSFLAAPGELFF	TGTGCCAGCAGTTCCTTTCTAGCGGCCCCCGGGGAGCTGTTTTTT
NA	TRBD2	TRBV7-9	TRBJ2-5	CASSFPPGKAGGETQYF	TGTGCCAGCAGCTTCCCCCCGGGTAAAGCGGGGGGAGAGACCCAGTACTTC